These T cell receptor beta chains were read from a single sample in a study of beta chain features in type 1 diabetes. Profiled with immunoSEQ multiplex PCR; TCRdb holds only in-frame clones, not every one. The sample holds 450,000 or so clones, approximately 10% seen once. Sequencing was performed on naive CD4+ T cells from blood. The receptors were sampled from a woman younger than 30 in good health. The CDR3 runs from the conserved cysteine through the conserved F or W. D genes are given only for firm matches. Where a row states a size, it is once, few, many or the class of an expanded clone; other rows omit it.

TRBV15	TRBJ1-5	NA	NA	TGTGCCACCAGCAGAGATCTAGGGCAGTATAGCAATCAGCCCCAGCATTTT	CATSRDLGQYSNQPQHF
TRBV5-6	TRBJ1-2	TRBD1	NA	TGTGCCAGCAGCTTCGACAGGGTCGGCTACACCTTC	CASSFDRVGYTF
TRBV4-3	TRBJ1-5	NA	NA	TGCGCCAGCAGCCAAGATTTCAGTGATAAGCCCCAGCATTTT	CASSQDFSDKPQHF
TRBV7-9	TRBJ2-2	NA	NA	TGTGCCAGCAGCTTTGGGGGTCAGACCTCCACCGGGGAGCTGTTTTTT	CASSFGGQTSTGELFF
TRBV9	TRBJ1-3	NA	NA	TGTGCCAGCAGCATTTCTGGGAGCTCTGGAAACACCATATATTTT	CASSISGSSGNTIYF
TRBV7-2	TRBJ2-5	NA	NA	TGTGCCAGCAGCTTAGTTAGTTTCGCGCGGCAGCATAATGAGGAGACCCAGTACTTC	CASSLVSFARQHNEETQYF
TRBV7-2	TRBJ2-5	NA	NA	TGTGCCAGCAGCTTAGATAGGGGATGGGAGACCCAGTACTTC	CASSLDRGWETQYF
TRBV29-1	TRBJ2-3	NA	NA	TGCAGCGTTGCCGGGCGAGTCACAGATACGCAGTATTTT	CSVAGRVTDTQYF
TRBV15	TRBJ2-4	NA	NA	TGTGCCACCAGCAGAGAGCTCTCCTTTCAGGTCAAAAACATTCAGTACTTC	CATSRELSFQVKNIQYF
TRBV29-1	TRBJ1-1	NA	NA	TGCAGCGTTGTTTGGGGGTCCATGAACACTGAAGCTTTCTTT	CSVVWGSMNTEAFF
TRBV7-9	TRBJ2-1	NA	few	TGTGCCAGCAGCTTCCCCGTCTATGAGCAGTTCTTC	CASSFPVYEQFF
TRBV2	TRBJ2-2	NA	NA	TGTGCCAGCAGGGTTAGACGGAACACCGGGGAGCTGTTTTTT	CASRVRRNTGELFF
TRBV6-6	TRBJ2-7	NA	few	TGTGCCAGCAGTTATTGGGGCAGCTACGAGCAGTACTTC	CASSYWGSYEQYF
TRBV5-1	TRBJ2-3	NA	few	TGCGCCAGCAGCTTGGATAACAGAGATACGCAGTATTTT	CASSLDNRDTQYF
TRBV7-2	TRBJ2-2	NA	NA	TGTGCCAGCAGCTTAGTTGTAGCCGGGGAGCTGTTTTTT	CASSLVVAGELFF
TRBV18	TRBJ2-1	TRBD1	few	TGTGCCAGCTCACCGTTTCGACAGGGTGGCAATGAGCAGTTCTTC	CASSPFRQGGNEQFF
TRBV18	TRBJ2-2	NA	NA	TGTGCCAGCTCACGCCAAGAGACAGGAGCCGGGGAGCTGTTTTTT	CASSRQETGAGELFF